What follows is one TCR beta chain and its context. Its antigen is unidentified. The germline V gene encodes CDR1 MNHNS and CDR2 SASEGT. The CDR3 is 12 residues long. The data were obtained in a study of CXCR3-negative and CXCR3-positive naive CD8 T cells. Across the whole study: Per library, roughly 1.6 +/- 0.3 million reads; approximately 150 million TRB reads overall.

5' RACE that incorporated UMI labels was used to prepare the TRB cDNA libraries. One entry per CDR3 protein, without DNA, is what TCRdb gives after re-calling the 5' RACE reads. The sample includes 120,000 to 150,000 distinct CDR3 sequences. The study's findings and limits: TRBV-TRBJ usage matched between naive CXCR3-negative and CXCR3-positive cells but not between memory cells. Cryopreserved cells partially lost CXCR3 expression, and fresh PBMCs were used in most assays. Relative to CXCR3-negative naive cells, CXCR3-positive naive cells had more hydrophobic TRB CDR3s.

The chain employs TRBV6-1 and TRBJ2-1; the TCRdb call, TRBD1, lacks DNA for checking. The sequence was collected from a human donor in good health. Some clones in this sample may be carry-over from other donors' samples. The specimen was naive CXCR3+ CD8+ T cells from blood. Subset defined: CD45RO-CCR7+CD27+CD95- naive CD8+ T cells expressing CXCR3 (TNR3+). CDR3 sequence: CASSFEGFEQFF.